A single sample is the source of the 4 T cell receptor beta chains below, sequenced in a study of T cell responses to AZD1222 COVID-19 vaccine. Profiling relied on immunoSEQ multiplex PCR, and the TCRdb table lists in-frame clones only, not all of them. The table has more than 85,000 clones, approximately 88% seen once. This specimen was peripheral blood, taken on day 0 of AZD1222 vaccination. The source is an adult in good health.

The rearrangement joins TRBV5-1 to TRBJ2-5; a possible D gene is TRBD1 (6 bases). The V end was cut by 3 bases, the J end by 2 bases, with 14 bases between. There are 15 residues in the CDR3. CDR1 SGHRS and CDR2 YFSETQ come from the germline V gene. The chain's CDR3 is CASSSGRGKQETQYF. In DNA, the CDR3 is TGCGCCAGCAGCTCAGGCAGGGGAAAGCAAGAGACCCAGTACTTC.

The V and J genes are TRBV30 and TRBJ1-2, with D hard to call. The CDR3 loop spans 14 amino acids. Germline V CDR1 and CDR2: GTSNPN, SVGIG (reference sequence). The V end lost 1 base, the J end lost 4 bases, and 13 bases lay between the germline ends. CDR3 coding DNA: TGTGCCTGGAGTGAATTAAGACGGACCTATGGCTACACCTTC. The encoded protein is CAWSELRRTYGYTF. The full variable domain, in which reference TRBV30 and TRBJ1-2 provide the parts outside the CDR3, is SQTIHQWPATLVQPVGSPLSLECTVEGTSNPNLYWYRQAAGRGLQLLFYSVGIGQISSEVPQNLSASRPQDRQFILSSKKLLLSDSGFYLCAWSELRRTYGYTFGSGTRLTVV.

The chain links TRBV3-1 (or the pseudogene TRBV3-2) to TRBJ2-7; 8 nucleotides match TRBD1. Germline assignment: CDR1 LGHDT and CDR2 YNNKEL (reference sequence). This CDR3 is 14 amino acids long. V lost 9 bases and J lost 9; bases outside the gene matches: 16. The CDR3 nucleotides read TGTGCCAGTTCACTGGGACAGGTGGGGATCGGGCAGTACTTC. Residues: CASSLGQVGIGQYF.

The chain links TRBV7-2 to TRBJ2-5; D is uncertain. The CDR3 totals 14 residues. V lost 1 base to trimming and J lost 4 bases, with 10 bases between them. Germline lookup yields CDR1 SGHTA and CDR2 FQGNSA. The CDR3 bases are TGTGCCAGCAGCTTAGGTGCCAGGACAGAGACCCAGTACTTC. Amino acid sequence: CASSLGARTETQYF.